The rows below give T cell receptor beta chains drawn from one sample of a study of T cell repertoires in cytomegalovirus infection. The antigens for these receptors are not known. TCRdb re-analysed the reads in MiXCR, keeping a single row per CDR3 protein. The table lists around 900,000 distinct CDR3 sequences, more than 25% of them singletons, with 11% to 15% in the top ten. Sequencing was performed on cultured CD8+ T cells from PBMCs, taken from culture after CMV antigen stimulation. The receptors derive from a human donor in good health (CMV status not recorded). Some clones in this sample may be carry-over from other donors' samples. Each CDR3 is given without its conserved first and last residue. Expanded clones are given a class, and other clones once, few, many or no size at all.

-,TRBV28,ASLPGGSFSGANVLT
-,TRBV7-9,ASSSPETDYEQY
-,TRBV6-2/TRBV6-3,ASSRLAEITDTQY
-,TRBV28,ASSRKWYTEAF
-,TRBV7-3,ASSLTAGWGTEAF
few,TRBV6-5,ASSYSPPPAQPQH
few,TRBV20-1,SARGSPRDRGELNEQF
few,TRBV7-7,ASSLDKFGVGELF
-,TRBV2,ATLWDTEAF
-,TRBV5-1,ASSEMNRDTQY
-,TRBV7-6,ASSHVGGGASGNEQF
few,TRBV6-2/TRBV6-3,ASSLRLRGELF
-,TRBV7-9,ASSLVQGVEQY
-,TRBV19,ASSMGSLAGNHEQF
few,TRBV7-6,ASSLGTQSGSNQPQH
-,TRBV7-6,ATSRGMGQPQH
few,TRBV7-6,ASSPPSLQGLEYGYT
-,TRBV6-5,ATLLLRTGGYNEQF
many,TRBV7-8,ASSLSRKDTQY
many,TRBV6-6,ASSYSRGDEKLF
-,TRBV19,ASSWGLITEAF
-,TRBV12-5,ASGPEAAIHMDTQY
few,TRBV24-1,ATSEGGSTDTQY
many,TRBV7-6,ASSLFRGVYNEQF
many,TRBV27,ASSFLGGNQPQH
-,TRBV6-4,ASSETSGNTGELF
few,TRBV6-4,ASSDLQGAKGQPQH
few,TRBV19,ASSMVGTEYEQF
few,TRBV29-1,SVSPLRENTEAF
few,TRBV19,ASSTFQGATNEKLF
many,TRBV5-8,ASSLSVSGNTIY
-,TRBV6-5,ASSLLLPSPGQGWSHEQF
-,TRBV5-8,ASSAPGQVTNQPQH
-,TRBV6-5,ASSHTGKAQY
once,TRBV3-1,ASSQVPGGETQY
few,TRBV4-1,ASSQRPMSEPYNEQF
few,TRBV7-9,ASSLEGAKAGELF
many,TRBV7-2,ASSAPSAPGELF
-,TRBV20-1,SARDGYFTGYQPQH
few,TRBV7-6,ASSPWTAGYNSPLH
-,TRBV5-4,ASSLHVEDEQY
many,TRBV7-3,ASSSKGQGAARDTEAF
-,TRBV10-3,ATRTGTGGEQY
few,TRBV5-5,ASSLPGRSYEQY